These T cell receptor beta chains were read from a single sample in a study of cytomegalovirus exposure and HLA in healthy donors. Assay used: immunoSEQ multiplex PCR; TCRdb lists only in-frame clones, some missing. The data contain fewer than 200,000 clones, around 78% of them singletons. Sequencing was performed on PBMCs. The receptors originated from a female donor in good health and CMV-seronegative. Both conserved end residues are part of each CDR3. A D gene is named only where the DNA matches it firmly. Clone size is given for some rows only: seen once, a few or many times, or a class if the clone is expanded.

abundance	v_gene	j_gene	d_gene	CDR3aa	CDR3nt
.	TRBV30	TRBJ2-1	.	CAWSPGGPRNEQFF	TGTGCCTGGAGCCCAGGGGGGCCGAGGAATGAGCAGTTCTTC
.	TRBV19	TRBJ1-1	.	CASKLDRNTEAFF	TGTGCCAGTAAACTCGACAGAAACACTGAAGCTTTCTTT
.	TRBV19	TRBJ1-6	.	CASSIDLQGLGSPLHF	TGTGCCAGTAGTATAGATCTTCAGGGCTTGGGATCACCCCTCCACTTT
.	TRBV30	TRBJ1-1	TRBD1	CAWSADANSGGRWAFF	TGTGCCTGGAGTGCCGACGCCAACTCAGGGGGCAGGTGGGCTTTCTTT
.	TRBV7-9	TRBJ2-3	.	CASSLEADTGTQYF	TGTGCCAGCAGCTTAGAGGCAGATACGGGGACGCAGTATTTT
few	TRBV7-8	TRBJ2-1	TRBD2	CASSLDVLAGGGSYNEQFF	TGTGCCAGCAGCTTAGACGTCCTAGCGGGAGGCGGGTCCTACAATGAGCAGTTCTTC
.	TRBV9	TRBJ1-1	.	CASSPFGVRTEAFF	TGTGCCAGCAGCCCCTTCGGGGTAAGGACTGAAGCTTTCTTT
.	TRBV2	TRBJ2-7	TRBD2	CASSPPLAGRYEQYF	TGTGCCAGCAGTCCACCCCTAGCGGGACGCTACGAGCAGTACTTC
.	TRBV7-6	TRBJ2-7	.	CASSSSGARSYEQYF	TGTGCCAGCAGCTCTTCAGGGGCCCGATCCTACGAGCAGTACTTC
.	TRBV5-1	TRBJ2-7	.	CASSSVATPSEQYF	TGCGCCAGCAGCTCCGTTGCGACCCCGAGCGAGCAGTACTTC